Each of the 25 T cell receptor beta chains below was sequenced from the same sample in a study of T cell repertoires in cytomegalovirus infection. TCRdb re-analysed the reads in MiXCR, keeping a single row per CDR3 protein. Of 350,000 to 550,000 distinct CDR3 sequences in the sample, roughly 30% are singletons; the top ten hold roughly 13%. Sequences were obtained from PBMCs. The source is a human donor in good health (CMV status not recorded). Some clones in this sample may be carry-over from other donors' samples.

Comment on this clonotype: At one end the junction does not follow the germline gene, possibly because of a read error. The V gene is TRBV7-8, the J gene TRBJ1-4; 8 bases are a match to TRBD1. The length of the CDR3 is 14 residues. Germline CDR1 reads SGHVS; CDR2 reads FQNEAQ. The chain's CDR3 is CASSNTGGGEKRFF. For the CDR3, the DNA is TGTGCCAGCAGCAATACAGGGGGAGGTGAAAAACGGTTTTTT. The variable domain in full, completed from reference TRBV7-8 and TRBJ1-4, reads GAGVSQSPRYKVAKRGQDVALRCDPISGHVSLFWYQQALGQGPEFLTYFQNEAQLDKSGLPSDRFFAERPEGSVSTLKIQRTQQEDSAVYLCASSNTGGGEKRFFGSGTQLSVL.

There are a few counts of this clonotype. This chain uses TRBV18 with TRBJ2-7; TRBD2 might be the D (5 bases). V lost 3 bases to trimming and J lost 6 bases, with 15 bases between them. The CDR3 totals 14 residues. The germline gives CDR1 KGHSH, CDR2 LQKENI. CDR3 sequence reads: CASSPASGRGEQYF. CDR3 in DNA: TGTGCCAGCTCACCCGCCTCGGGTCGGGGCGAGCAGTACTTC.

The rearrangement links TRBV6-1 to TRBJ2-3, with TRBD2 matching 11 bases. CDR3 length: 16 amino acids. With 5 bases clipped from V and 6 bases from J, the junction kept 10 bases outside the gene matches. Looked up from germline, CDR1 is MNHNS and CDR2 is SASEGT. The CDR3 protein is CASSPLAGGWPDTQYF. Written as DNA, the CDR3 is TGTGCCAGCAGTCCTCTAGCGGGGGGTTGGCCGGATACGCAGTATTTT.

This clonotype turned up a few times. The chain uses TRBV12-3 or TRBV12-4 and TRBJ2-7; the match to TRBD1 covers 8 bases. The CDR3 has 14 amino acids. The V and J ends lost 3 bases and 4 bases, in that order; junction bases with no gene match: 5. CDR3 region: CASSLAGGEYEQYF. The CDR3 bases are TGTGCCAGCAGTTTGGCAGGGGGCGAATACGAGCAGTACTTC.

This clonotype occurred a few times. This chain uses TRBV6-6 with TRBJ1-1; the D is unclear. Trimming removed 3 bases at V and 0 bases at J, with 8 bases between. The length of the CDR3 is 14 residues. CDR1 is MNHNY, CDR2 SVGAGI, per germline (reference sequence). Here the CDR3 reads CASSYGMMNTEAFF. The CDR3 nucleotides read TGTGCCAGCAGTTATGGCATGATGAACACTGAAGCTTTCTTT.

This clonotype appeared a few times. The genes are TRBV25-1 and TRBJ2-5; TRBD2 is a possible D gene (6 bases). The CDR3 is 11 amino acids. Trimming shortened V by 11 bases and J by 5 bases, and 12 bases separated the two germline ends. Germline lookup yields CDR1 MGHDK and CDR2 SYGVNS. CDR3 DNA: TGTGCCGCGGGGCAAGCCGAGACCCAGTACTTC. This translates into CAAGQAETQYF.

The gene calls are TRBV19 and TRBJ1-5; D may be TRBD1 (5 bases). Trimming left V 8 bases short and J 1 base short, with 18 bases between. Germline V gives CDR1 LNHDA, CDR2 SQIVND (reference sequence). The CDR3 sequence is 16 residues long. CDR3 region: CASVSIGGKSNQPQHF. CDR3 sequence (DNA): TGTGCCAGTGTTTCCATCGGGGGGAAGAGCAATCAGCCCCAGCATTTT.

This sequence joins TRBV6-1 and TRBJ1-3; D gene ambiguous. V was clipped by 5 bases and J by 0 bases, with 11 bases between them. The CDR3 loop spans 15 amino acids. Germline V gives CDR1 MNHNS, CDR2 SASEGT. CDR3 sequence reads: CASSPDTHSGNTIYF. CDR3 bases: TGTGCCAGCAGTCCAGACACCCACTCTGGAAACACCATATATTTT.

V and J are TRBV6-2 or TRBV6-3 and TRBJ2-5, with D possibly TRBD1 on 6 matching bases. V was trimmed by 6 bases and J by 1 base, leaving 12 bases between them. Germline V gives CDR1 MNHEY, CDR2 SVGEGT. This CDR3 spans 14 amino acids. The CDR3 DNA reads as TGTGCCAGCAGACTCGGGACAATCCAAGAGACCCAGTACTTC. Translation gives CASRLGTIQETQYF.

The genes are TRBV19 and TRBJ1-5; D might be TRBD1 (5 bases). The germline gives CDR1 LNHDA, CDR2 SQIVND (reference sequence). V lost 11 bases to trimming and J lost 0 bases, with 14 bases between them. The CDR3 consists of 14 residues. The CDR3 spells CAAAGDHSNQPQHF. The CDR3 nucleotides are TGTGCCGCCGCGGGGGACCATAGCAATCAGCCCCAGCATTTT.

The chain is built from TRBV6-2 or TRBV6-3 and TRBJ1-2; TRBD1 might be the D (5 bases). V was shortened by 6 bases and J by 8 bases, with 13 bases between the two germline ends. The CDR3 contains 12 residues. Germline V lookup: CDR1 MNHEY, CDR2 SVGEGT. CDR3 in DNA: TGTGCCAGCAGCGGGGCCCGCTCAGGCTACACCTTC. Translating gives CASSGARSGYTF.

This clonotype was seen only once. V gene TRBV5-1 combines with J gene TRBJ2-1; 11 bases are shared with TRBD2. This CDR3 is built from 18 residues. Germline V gene data show CDR1 as SGHRS and CDR2 as YFSETQ. J gave up 0 bases and V 0 bases, and 5 bases lay outside the gene matches. CDR3 coding DNA: TGCGCCAGCAGCTTGGAACTAGCGGGGGCCCCCTCCTACAATGAGCAGTTCTTC. The encoded protein is CASSLELAGAPSYNEQFF.

The chain carries TRBV15 and TRBJ2-1; a weak D match, TRBD2 (5 bases). Trimming removed 1 base at V and 0 bases at J, with 10 bases between. The germline V gene has CDR1 LNHNV and CDR2 YYDKDF (reference sequence). The length of the CDR3 is 16 residues. The CDR3 is CATSRVRGSSYNEQFF. In DNA, the CDR3 is TGTGCCACCAGCAGAGTTCGAGGGAGCTCCTACAATGAGCAGTTCTTC.

This clonotype was seen ten or more times. An end of the junction differs from the germline gene, which may be a read error. The rearrangement uses TRBV5-1 and TRBJ2-2; D gene unclear. Germline lookup yields CDR1 SGHRS and CDR2 YFSETQ. CDR3 length: 12 residues. CDR3 amino acids: CASSLNTGELFF. CDR3 DNA sequence: TGTGCCAGCAGCTTAAACACCGGGGAGCTGTTTTTT.

The rearrangement joins TRBV28 to TRBJ1-6, with no clear D. CDR1 and CDR2 (germline): MDHEN, SYDVKM. The V end was cut by 4 bases, the J end by 9 bases, with 13 bases between. The CDR3 is 14 amino acids. The CDR3 sequence: CASSSRSNLSPLHF. The CDR3 DNA sequence: TGTGCCAGCAGTTCTCGGTCAAATCTTTCACCCCTCCACTTT. The whole variable domain, remainder taken from reference TRBV28 and TRBJ1-6, is DVKVTQSSRYLVKRTGEKVFLECVQDMDHENMFWYRQDPGLGLRLIYFSYDVKMKEKGDIPEGYSVSREKKERFSLILESASTNQTSMYLCASSSRSNLSPLHFGNGTRLTVT.

This clonotype was detected only a few times. The rearrangement uses TRBV6-5 and TRBJ2-7; 7 nucleotides agree with TRBD2. Germline V gene data show CDR1 as MNHEY and CDR2 as SVGAGI. The CDR3 sequence is 15 residues long. Trimming at V came to 6 bases and at J to 5 bases, leaving 13 bases not matched to a gene. CDR3 region: CASSGDRRGSHEQYF. CDR3 nucleotide sequence: TGTGCCAGCAGCGGGGATCGGCGGGGGTCCCACGAGCAGTACTTC.

The J gene is TRBJ2-5, the V gene TRBV19, with D tentatively TRBD1 or TRBD2 (5 bases each). Trimming removed 3 bases from V and 5 bases from J, with 19 bases in between. This CDR3 has 16 residues. The germline V gene encodes CDR1 LNHDA and CDR2 SQIVND (reference sequence). CDR3 amino acids: CASSMRRGAAGETQYF. Here the CDR3 DNA reads TGTGCCAGTAGTATGAGGAGAGGAGCGGCAGGGGAGACCCAGTACTTC.

The chain is built from TRBV27 and TRBJ1-1; the D is unclear. CDR1 is MNHEY and CDR2 is SMNVEV in the germline V gene (reference sequence). The ends were cut back, 6 bases at V and 4 bases at J, with 12 bases in the middle. This CDR3 spans 13 amino acids. The CDR3 nucleotides read TGTGCCAGCAGCGGAGGGTGGGGCACTGAAGCTTTCTTT. This encodes CASSGGWGTEAFF.

The chain uses TRBV28 and TRBJ1-2, with D unclear. The CDR3 covers 13 residues. The germline gives CDR1 MDHEN, CDR2 SYDVKM. Trimming cost V 3 bases and J 8 bases, with 13 bases left between them. As DNA, the CDR3 is TGTGCCAGCAGTTTCGGCGCGCCGTTGGGCTACACCTTC. It specifies CASSFGAPLGYTF.

Many counts were recorded for this clonotype. The chain combines TRBV7-2 with TRBJ2-2; possibly TRBD1 or TRBD2 for D (6 bases each). The V gene lost 5 bases and the J gene lost 6 bases, with 16 bases spanning the gap. The germline gives CDR1 SGHTA, CDR2 FQGNSA. CDR3 length: 15 residues. CDR3 sequence reads: CASSPRGGRAGELFF. CDR3 nucleotides: TGTGCCAGCAGCCCCCGTGGGGGGCGGGCCGGGGAGCTGTTTTTT.

The genes are TRBV20-1 and TRBJ2-3, with a tentative D call TRBD2 (6 bases). Trimming took off 3 bases at V and 1 base at J, with 17 bases between the two ends. This CDR3 spans 16 amino acids. The germline V gene has CDR1 DFQATT and CDR2 SNEGSKA (reference sequence). The CDR3 DNA reads TGCAGTGCTAGTAATACCCTAGGGGAGGGCACAGATACGCAGTATTTT. It codes for CSASNTLGEGTDTQYF.

CDR3 in amino acids: CASIDRVGQPQHF. The CDR3 DNA reads as TGTGCCAGTATAGACAGGGTAGGTCAGCCCCAGCATTTT. The chain has TRBV28 and TRBJ1-5, with 7 bases matching TRBD1. The J segment lost 6 bases and the V segment lost 9 bases, leaving 8 bases of the junction unmatched. CDR3 size: 13 residues. Looked up from germline, CDR1 is MDHEN and CDR2 is SYDVKM.

This chain connects TRBV23-1 to TRBJ2-7; 12 positions match TRBD1. TRBV23-1 is marked as an open reading frame, function uncertain. V was clipped by 5 bases and J by 4 bases; unmatched bases: 9. CDR3 length: 16 amino acids. The CDR3 DNA reads as TGCGCCAGCAGTGAAACCGGGACAGGGGGCAGGTACGAGCAGTACTTC. Amino acids: CASSETGTGGRYEQYF.

This chain connects TRBV28 to TRBJ1-5, with TRBD1 matching 8 bases. This CDR3 region has 15 residues. The germline V gene has CDR1 MDHEN and CDR2 SYDVKM. The trim removed 4 bases at V and 3 bases at J, leaving 5 bases unmatched. The CDR3 sequence: CASSSQGGNNQPQHF. As DNA, the CDR3 is TGTGCCAGCAGTTCACAGGGGGGGAACAATCAGCCCCAGCATTTT.

This clonotype was detected only once. This chain joins TRBV12-3 or TRBV12-4 and TRBJ2-7, with D possibly called TRBD1 or TRBD2 (5 bases each). Trimming took off 1 base at V and 3 bases at J, with 13 bases between the two ends. The CDR3 is 15 residues long. The CDR3 reads CASSLVGGGLYEQYF. CDR3 coding DNA: TGTGCCAGCAGTTTAGTTGGGGGTGGCCTCTACGAGCAGTACTTC.